This T cell receptor beta chain originates from a study of blood T cell repertoires in COVID-19. Study overall: The samples span acute and convalescent COVID-19 from the United States, Italy and Spain. In each case, the material was cDNA or gDNA derived from T cells, B-cell-depleted T cells, or PBMCs.

The CDR3 is 15 amino acids. V was pared by 4 bases and J by 1 base, with 8 bases of the junction left unmatched. Germline-derived CDR1 and CDR2 are SGDLS and YYNGEE. In the source study's methods: The authors estimated nucleated cell counts from reference gene primer amplification. The method was immunoSEQ multiplex PCR; TCRdb's version includes in-frame clones alone and lacks a portion of them. V and J calls and clone size are as listed in that table; D and trimming were resolved from the DNA. The repertoire holds fewer than 350,000 clones, 75% to 90% seen once, with around 2% in the top ten. Clinical history reported by participants formed the basis on which cohorts were assigned.

Sequencing used PBMCs or T cells enriched from blood (not recorded which). The chain uses TRBV9 and TRBJ2-7; 7 nucleotides align to TRBD1. The clonotype was recovered from a woman aged 25-40 years who had been exposed to COVID-19. The CDR3 protein is CASSNRQGRSYEQYF. In nucleotides, the CDR3 is TGTGCCAGCAGCAACCGACAGGGCCGGTCCTACGAGCAGTACTTC.